Described below is a single TCR beta chain sequence and its context. This clone showed up just once. Its binding antigen is unknown. Base qualities are not recorded, but no much larger clone differs from it by a single base. For commercial TCRB immunosequencing, approximately 480 nanograms of biopsy DNA were submitted for each sample. A two-step, amplification bias-controlled multiplex PCR was used by Adaptive Biotechnology to amplify CDR3 regions from genomic DNA. The first PCR used primers for every V and J gene segment; the second PCR added barcodes and Illumina adapters. CDR3 libraries were sequenced using an Illumina instrument. On the authors' methods: The analysis drew on both the pipelines supplied by the vendor and custom analysis of the raw data in R/Bioconductor running R version 3.3.0. Clonality, which ranges from 0 to 1, was calculated as the inverse of the normalised Shannon entropy across all productive clones. High-frequency clones were defined as the share of the repertoire occupied by the top 100 clones, with only clones passing a 95% confidence test being retained. Repertoire diversity was measured with the Simpson index, and overlap between samples was measured with the Morisita-Horn index. Here the immuneACCESS table is served through TCRdb, limited to in-frame sequences with V and J called. Missing clones are a known gap in these copies; in checked studies unresolved V genes cover under half, and the rest lacks a known reason. Clone size and V and J calls were adopted from that table, with D and trimming inferred from the DNA. The sample data list about 15,000 clones, and around 90% of these were observed just once. Of the sample, 5.5% to 6.5% falls within the top ten clones.

The data are from a study of T cell repertoires in ileal Crohn's disease (dated by TCRdb to between 2018 and 2021). As for the study more broadly: Median disease duration was approximately 8 years, and roughly 35% of patients were identified as active smokers at the time of surgery. All patients had surgery for a complication: stricturing disease in approximately 60% and penetrating disease in about 40%. Roughly half of the patients were given postoperative therapy, with 15 to 20 on anti-TNF agents and 10 to 12 on thiopurines. The TCR repertoire was analysed in approximately 61 patients with Crohn's disease drawn from a prospective multicentre cohort. Running in parallel with the study was a multicentre cohort set up to find predictors of early endoscopic recurrence following ileocolonic resection. Endoscopic postoperative recurrence was defined by a Rutgeerts score above i0. The study sequenced roughly 170 mucosal samples from 50 to 65 patients, taken at several locations on the surgical specimen and at postoperative endoscopy. On the study overall, not on this receptor specifically: Endoscopic recurrence was found to be associated with higher high-frequency clone percentages at surgery, and recurrence was observed in all patients with clonality above 26.8% (18/57). Compared with CD4 T cells, sorted CD8 T cells contained more high-frequency clones, which suggests that the mucosal expansions were mostly CD8. A significantly higher proportion of clonal expansions was observed in active smokers at surgery than in non-smokers (about 25% vs 20%, p=0.02). Mucosal CD4 and CD8 T cells were sorted and sequenced only in a subgroup of patients, the size of which was not stated.

To be eligible, patients had to be adults with ileal or ileocolonic Crohn's disease and an indication for ileocolonic resection. Whole ileal mucosal biopsies were stored frozen at -80°C before DNA extraction. A TRizol-based method was used to extract genomic DNA from the frozen whole biopsies, and the DNA was quantified with a NanoDrop 2000 spectrophotometer. Via the germline V gene, CDR1 is MNHNS and CDR2 SASEGT. Compared with germline, V lacks 6 bases and J lacks 7 bases; bases without a gene match: 3. Reading from cysteine to phenylalanine, the CDR3 counts 13 amino acids. The retained sequence is limited to the CDR3, 39 bases, with the frame set at the first base.

The chain is assembled from TRBV6-1 and TRBJ1-2; 12 of the junction bases match TRBD1. The TCR originated in an adult with Crohn's disease. Specimen: ileal tissue. The base sequence is TGTGCCAGCAGGGGACAGGGGGCGGGTGGCTACACCTTC. Its coded protein is CASRGQGAGGYTF.